These 4 T cell receptor beta chains were sequenced from one sample in a study of T-cell memory formation after mild COVID-19 (dated by TCRdb to the early 2020s). The method was 5' RACE. Instrument used: Illumina NovaSeq 6000. TCRdb reran the public reads through fastp at Q25 and MiXCR, keeping productive beta chains. One record per CDR3 amino acid sequence lists the most common genes and DNA. The sample yields a few hundred thousand distinct CDR3 sequences; 20% to 25% were counted once. The ten largest clonotypes hold 8.8% of the sample. Sequencing used PBMCs or a T cell subset sorted from them (not recorded which). The receptors originated from an adult woman who had mild COVID-19 (a few samples of this study predate the infection). The sample titles of this study are shuffled in the database, so cell type and time point are left out; the donor was told from shared clones.

V usage is TRBV4-2 and J usage is TRBJ1-4; a weak D match, TRBD1 (6 bases). Germline lookup yields CDR1 LGHNA and CDR2 YNFKEQ. The CDR3 has 15 amino acids. V lost 2 bases and J 7 bases, leaving 14 bases between the germline ends. In nucleotides, the CDR3 is TGTGCCAGCAGCCAATTACAGGGATATGGTGAAAAACTGTTTTTT. Translated: CASSQLQGYGEKLFF.

This clonotype was picked up a small number of times. J is TRBJ1-4 and V is TRBV20-1, with a weak D call TRBD1 (6 bases). Trimming shortened V by 0 bases and J by 6 bases, and 14 bases separated the two germline ends. This CDR3 is 15 amino acids long. The germline V gene encodes CDR1 DFQATT and CDR2 SNEGSKA (reference sequence). CDR3 amino acids: CSARDPGGADEKLFF. CDR3 DNA sequence: TGCAGTGCTAGAGATCCCGGGGGCGCGGATGAAAAACTGTTTTTT.

This clonotype was observed a few times. The chain employs TRBV7-2 and TRBJ2-2; TRBD2 is a possible D gene (5 bases). The CDR3 is made up of 14 amino acids. CDR1 is SGHTA and CDR2 is FQGNSA in the germline V gene. V lost 1 base and J 5 bases, leaving 8 bases between the germline ends. The CDR3 region has the DNA TGTGCCAGCAGCTTAGTGAGGGAGACCGGGGAGCTGTTTTTT. As protein: CASSLVRETGELFF.

The chain recombines TRBV9 with TRBJ2-7; a weak D match, TRBD1 (6 bases). Trimming removed 0 bases from V and 5 bases from J, with 18 bases in between. This CDR3 contains 16 residues. CDR1 and CDR2 (germline): SGDLS, YYNGEE. This CDR3 reads CASSVGPGQGNHEQYF. Here the CDR3 DNA reads TGTGCCAGCAGCGTAGGGCCAGGTCAGGGGAACCACGAGCAGTACTTC.